The present entry profiles one T cell receptor (beta chain) with its context. At the DNA level, this CDR3 is encoded by other sequences in the same sample as well. Germline V gene lookup returns CDR1 KGHSH and CDR2 LQKENI. The CDR3 extends over 13 amino acids. Trimming removed 3 bases at V and 5 bases at J, with 10 bases between. This sample was taken from a study of blood T cell repertoires in COVID-19. Study-level background: Acute and convalescent COVID-19 specimens originated in the United States, Italy and Spain. From T cells, B-cell-depleted T cells, or PBMCs came the material, which was cDNA or gDNA.

Data came from immunoSEQ multiplex PCR; TCRdb stores just in-frame clones and leaves some out. The data show roughly 150,000 clones, nearly 80% seen once. The source of this sequence is an elderly woman with acute or convalescent COVID-19. This chain links TRBV18 with TRBJ1-2, with TRBD1 as a possible D gene (5 bases). Sequencing used peripheral blood. This chain's CDR3 is CASSPGQGYGYTF. The DNA for the CDR3 is TGTGCCAGCTCACCCGGTCAGGGATATGGCTACACCTTC.